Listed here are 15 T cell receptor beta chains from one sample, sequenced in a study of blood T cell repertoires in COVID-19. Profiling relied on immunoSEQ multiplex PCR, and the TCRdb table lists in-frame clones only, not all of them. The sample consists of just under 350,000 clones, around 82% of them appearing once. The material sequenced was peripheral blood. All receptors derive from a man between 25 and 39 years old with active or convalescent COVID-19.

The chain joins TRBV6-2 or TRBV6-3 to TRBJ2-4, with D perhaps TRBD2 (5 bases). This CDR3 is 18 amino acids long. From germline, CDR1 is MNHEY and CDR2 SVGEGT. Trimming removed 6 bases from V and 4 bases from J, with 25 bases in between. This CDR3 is CASSLNRLPWELKNIQYF. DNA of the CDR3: TGTGCCAGCAGCCTCAACCGACTACCTTGGGAATTAAAAAACATTCAGTACTTC.

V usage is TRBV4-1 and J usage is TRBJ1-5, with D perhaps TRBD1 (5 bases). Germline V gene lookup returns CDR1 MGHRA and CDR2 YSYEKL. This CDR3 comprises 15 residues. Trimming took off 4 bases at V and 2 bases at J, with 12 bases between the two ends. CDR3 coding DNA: TGCGCCAGCAGCCCGGGTCGGGGGGGCAATCAGCCCCAGCATTTT. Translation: CASSPGRGGNQPQHF.

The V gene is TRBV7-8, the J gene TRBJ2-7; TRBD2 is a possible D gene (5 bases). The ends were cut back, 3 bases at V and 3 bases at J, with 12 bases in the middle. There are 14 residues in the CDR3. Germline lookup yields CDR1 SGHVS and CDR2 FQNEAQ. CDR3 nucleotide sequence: TGTGCCAGCAGCTTTCAAAGGGAGAACTACGAGCAGTACTTC. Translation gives CASSFQRENYEQYF.

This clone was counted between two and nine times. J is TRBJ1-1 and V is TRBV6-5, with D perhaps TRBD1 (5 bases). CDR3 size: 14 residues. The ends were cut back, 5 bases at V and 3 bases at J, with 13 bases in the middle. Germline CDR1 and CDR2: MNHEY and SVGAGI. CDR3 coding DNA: TGTGCCAGCAGTCGCCCTGGGGCAGACACTGAAGCTTTCTTT. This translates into CASSRPGADTEAFF.

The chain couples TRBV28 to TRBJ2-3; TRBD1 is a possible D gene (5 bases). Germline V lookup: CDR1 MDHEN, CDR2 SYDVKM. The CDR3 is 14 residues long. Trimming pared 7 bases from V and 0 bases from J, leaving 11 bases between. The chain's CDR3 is CASTTTASTDTQYF. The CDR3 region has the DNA TGTGCCAGCACCACGACAGCTAGCACAGATACGCAGTATTTT.

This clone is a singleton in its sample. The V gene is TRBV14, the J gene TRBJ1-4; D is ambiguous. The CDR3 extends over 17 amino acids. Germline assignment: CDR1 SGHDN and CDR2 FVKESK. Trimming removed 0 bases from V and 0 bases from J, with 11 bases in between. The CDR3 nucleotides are TGTGCCAGCAGCCAAGATGCGGGAACTGCAACTAATGAAAAACTGTTTTTT. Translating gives CASSQDAGTATNEKLFF.

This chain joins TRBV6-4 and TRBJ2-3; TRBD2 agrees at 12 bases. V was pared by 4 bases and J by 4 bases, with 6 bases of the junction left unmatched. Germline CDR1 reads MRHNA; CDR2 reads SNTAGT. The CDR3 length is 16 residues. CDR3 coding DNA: TGTGCCAGCAGTGTCCTAGCGGGAGGGCTTTCAGATACGCAGTATTTT. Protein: CASSVLAGGLSDTQYF.

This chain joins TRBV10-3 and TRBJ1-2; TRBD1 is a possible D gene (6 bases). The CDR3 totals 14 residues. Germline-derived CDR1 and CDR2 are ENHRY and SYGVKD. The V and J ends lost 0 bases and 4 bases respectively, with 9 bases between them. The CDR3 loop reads CAISESGTLYGYTF. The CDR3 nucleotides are TGTGCCATCAGTGAGTCGGGGACACTCTATGGCTACACCTTC.

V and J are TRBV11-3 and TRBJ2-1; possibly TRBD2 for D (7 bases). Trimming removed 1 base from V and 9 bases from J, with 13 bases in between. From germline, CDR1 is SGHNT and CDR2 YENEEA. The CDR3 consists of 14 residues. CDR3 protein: CASSLGRGAGEQFF. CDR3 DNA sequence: TGTGCCAGCAGCTTAGGCCGGGGGGCTGGTGAGCAGTTCTTC.

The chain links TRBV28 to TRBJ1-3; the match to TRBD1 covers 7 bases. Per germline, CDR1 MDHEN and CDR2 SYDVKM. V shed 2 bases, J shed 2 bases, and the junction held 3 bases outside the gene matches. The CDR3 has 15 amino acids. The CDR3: CASSLGQDTGNTIYF. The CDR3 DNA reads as TGTGCCAGCAGTTTAGGACAGGACACTGGAAACACCATATATTTT.

The CDR3 nucleotides read TGTGCCAGCAGTCCGGCCGGGACAGCCTACTATGGCTACACCTTC. It codes for CASSPAGTAYYGYTF. The rearrangement joins TRBV28 to TRBJ1-2, with TRBD1 matching 7 bases. V dropped 5 bases and J dropped 3; count of bases not matched to a gene: 9. This CDR3 comprises 15 residues. Germline V gives CDR1 MDHEN, CDR2 SYDVKM.

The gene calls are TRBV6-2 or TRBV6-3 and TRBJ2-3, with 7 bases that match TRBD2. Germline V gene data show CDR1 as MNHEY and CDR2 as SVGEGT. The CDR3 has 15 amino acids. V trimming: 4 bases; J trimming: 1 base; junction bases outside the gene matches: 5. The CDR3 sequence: CASSLWGLRTDTQYF. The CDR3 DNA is TGTGCCAGCAGTTTGTGGGGACTACGCACAGATACGCAGTATTTT.

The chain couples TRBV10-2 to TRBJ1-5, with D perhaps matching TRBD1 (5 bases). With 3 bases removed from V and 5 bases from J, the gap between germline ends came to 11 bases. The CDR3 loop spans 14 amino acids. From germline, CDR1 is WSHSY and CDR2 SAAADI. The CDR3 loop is CASSEMRGDQPQHF. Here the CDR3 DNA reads TGCGCCAGCAGTGAAATGCGGGGGGATCAGCCCCAGCATTTT.

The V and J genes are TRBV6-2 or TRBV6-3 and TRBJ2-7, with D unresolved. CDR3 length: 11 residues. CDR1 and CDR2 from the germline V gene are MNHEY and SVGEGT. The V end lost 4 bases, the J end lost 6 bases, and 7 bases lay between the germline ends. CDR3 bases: TGTGCCAGCAGTTCATCTATCGAGCAGTACTTC. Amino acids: CASSSSIEQYF.

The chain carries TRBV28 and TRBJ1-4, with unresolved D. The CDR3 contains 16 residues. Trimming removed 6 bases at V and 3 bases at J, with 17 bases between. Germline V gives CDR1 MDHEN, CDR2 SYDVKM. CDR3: CASSGPRGWANEKLFF. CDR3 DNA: TGTGCCAGCAGCGGACCCCGAGGGTGGGCTAATGAAAAACTGTTTTTT.